One and the same sample provided the 20 T cell receptor beta chains below, sequenced in a study of blood T cells in healthy people across ages. A sample-barcoded 5' primer and a J-beta primer mix were used in a second PCR of roughly 7 to 11 cycles. TCRdb reprocessed the 5' RACE reads via MiXCR and lists one record per CDR3 protein. This table holds 1.5 million to 2 million distinct CDR3 sequences, roughly 28% found once. The specimen was blood. These TCRs come from a woman aged 30 to 39 in good health.

In this sample, this clonotype turned up many times. The rearrangement links TRBV6-6 to TRBJ1-1; D uncertain. This CDR3 comprises 11 residues. CDR1 and CDR2 (germline): MNHNY, SVGAGI (reference sequence). The V end lost 6 bases, the J end lost 6 bases, and 8 bases lay between the germline ends. DNA for the CDR3: TGTGCCAGCAGCAGTCGGGCTGAAGCTTTCTTT. As protein: CASSSRAEAFF.

This chain links TRBV3-1 with TRBJ2-5; 7 bases are shared with TRBD1. The CDR3 sequence is 15 residues long. Trimming at V came to 3 bases and at J to 5 bases, leaving 9 bases not matched to a gene. CDR1 is LGHDT, CDR2 YNNKEL, per germline (reference sequence). In nucleotides, the CDR3 is TGTGCCAGCAGCCAGAGGGGGCCATCCCCGGAGACCCAGTACTTC. Its translation: CASSQRGPSPETQYF.

This clonotype was seen a few times. V gene TRBV7-9 combines with J gene TRBJ2-3, with TRBD2 matching 9 bases. Germline values: CDR1 SEHNR, CDR2 FQNEAQ (reference sequence). Germline trimming cut 2 bases from V and 5 bases from J; bases unmatched to any gene: 11. This CDR3 is built from 17 residues. The chain's CDR3 is CASSLRRLAGVKDTQYF. In DNA, the CDR3 is TGTGCCAGCAGCTTAAGAAGGTTAGCGGGAGTGAAAGATACGCAGTATTTT.

A few counts support this clonotype. The rearrangement uses TRBV7-9 and TRBJ2-2, with 9 nucleotides matching TRBD2. J gave up 0 bases and V 10 bases, and 3 bases lay outside the gene matches. This CDR3 is built from 14 residues. Germline-derived CDR1 and CDR2 are SEHNR and FQNEAQ (reference sequence). CDR3 sequence (DNA): TGTGCCACGATAGCGGGGGCGAACACCGGGGAGCTGTTTTTT. Protein product: CATIAGANTGELFF.

The chain is built from TRBV27 and TRBJ1-1, with D possibly matching TRBD1 (6 bases). Germline CDR1 is MNHEY and CDR2 is SMNVEV (reference sequence). The V and J ends lost 8 bases and 4 bases respectively, with 23 bases between them. The CDR3 loop spans 16 amino acids. The CDR3 sequence is CASVAGQGRQSTEAFF. DNA for the CDR3: TGTGCCAGCGTTGCGGGTCAGGGGAGGCAATCCACTGAAGCTTTCTTT.

As to this clonotype: Just one base apart from a much larger clone, this may be a read error. V and J are TRBV7-2 and TRBJ1-2; D is ambiguous. CDR3 length: 14 amino acids. Germline CDR1 and CDR2: SGHTA and FQGNSA. The CDR3 region has the DNA TGTGCCAGCAGCCAAAAGGGAGTCAGCTATGGCTGCACCTTC. This gives the protein CASSQKGVSYGCTF.

This clonotype was counted between two and nine times. One end of the junction is discordant with germline, which a read error may explain. This CDR3 reads CTSSVSTGRVFSYNEQFF. The CDR3 DNA sequence: TGTACCAGCAGCGTCTCCACGGGGAGGGTTTTCTCCTACAATGAGCAGTTCTTC. The rearrangement joins TRBV7-6 to TRBJ2-1, with TRBD2 identical over 7 bases. CDR1 is SGHVS and CDR2 is FNYEAQ in the germline V gene. This CDR3 is 18 amino acids long.

The chain recombines TRBV30 with TRBJ2-5; 8 bases agree with TRBD2. Looked up from germline, CDR1 is GTSNPN and CDR2 is SVGIG (reference sequence). Germline trimming cut 3 bases from V and 1 base from J; bases unmatched to any gene: 4. This CDR3 spans 14 amino acids. As DNA, the CDR3 is TGTGCCTGGAGACGAACTAGCGGCCAAGAGACCCAGTACTTC. As protein: CAWRRTSGQETQYF.

This clonotype was recorded at least ten times. V usage is TRBV6-1 and J usage is TRBJ2-4, with TRBD2 identical over 8 bases. The CDR3 contains 17 residues. Germline V CDR1 and CDR2: MNHNS, SASEGT. Trimming removed 6 bases from V and 1 base from J; junction bases left unmatched: 11. This CDR3 is CASSDSGMSEAKNIQYF. DNA for the CDR3: TGTGCCAGCAGCGATAGCGGGATGAGTGAGGCCAAAAACATTCAGTACTTC.

This clonotype was seen at least ten times. V gene TRBV7-2 combines with J gene TRBJ2-1, with a tentative D call TRBD2 (5 bases). CDR3 length: 15 residues. Germline V lookup: CDR1 SGHTA, CDR2 FQGNSA. V was cut by 3 bases and J by 4 bases, with 13 bases left in between. The CDR3, as DNA: TGTGCCAGCAGCTTTGGCGGGTCCCTTTACAATGAGCAGTTCTTC. Residues: CASSFGGSLYNEQFF.

This clonotype was counted many times. The V call is TRBV7-2, the J call TRBJ2-4, with 7 bases matching TRBD2. CDR3 length equals 16 residues. Per the germline V gene, CDR1 is SGHTA and CDR2 is FQGNSA. J lost 0 bases, V lost 1 base, and 3 bases had no gene match. In DNA, the CDR3 is TGTGCCAGCAGCTTAGAAGCGGGAAGAGCCAAAAACATTCAGTACTTC. Amino acids: CASSLEAGRAKNIQYF.

The chain combines TRBV3-1 with TRBJ1-2; D gene ambiguous. There are 13 residues in the CDR3. Germline loops: CDR1 LGHDT, CDR2 YNNKEL (reference sequence). V gave up 6 bases and J gave up 4 bases, with 12 bases separating them. CDR3 coding DNA: TGTGCCAGCAGACGGGGTTTGAGCTATGGCTACACCTTC. This sequence encodes CASRRGLSYGYTF.

Only a few counts were recorded for this clonotype. The rearrangement joins TRBV5-4 to TRBJ2-5; 8 bases agree with TRBD2. V lost 5 bases to trimming and J lost 7 bases; unmatched junction nucleotides: 19. This CDR3 comprises 17 residues. The germline gives CDR1 SGHNT, CDR2 YYREEE (reference sequence). The CDR3 here is CASSGALQREQAGTQYF. The CDR3 DNA reads TGTGCCAGCAGTGGGGCCCTCCAGCGGGAGCAGGCAGGGACCCAGTACTTC.

In its sample, this clonotype was seen a few times. A junction end diverges from the germline sequence, so it may reflect a read error. The V and J genes are TRBV3-1 and TRBJ2-3; possibly TRBD1 for D (6 bases). Germline-derived CDR1 and CDR2 are LGHDT and YNNKEL (reference sequence). There are 13 residues in the CDR3. Here the CDR3 reads CASEPRGSDAQYF. CDR3 coding DNA: TGTGCCAGCGAACCTAGGGGGTCAGATGCGCAGTATTTT.

This clonotype was seen many times. This chain uses TRBV6-5 with TRBJ2-1, with D maybe TRBD2 (5 bases). The CDR3 totals 11 residues. V was trimmed by 1 base and J by 13 bases, leaving 8 bases between them. The germline gives CDR1 MNHEY, CDR2 SVGAGI. This CDR3 reads CASSYLRGQFF. CDR3 nucleotides: TGTGCCAGCAGTTACTTACGGGGACAGTTCTTC.

This clonotype has just a few counts. The chain recombines TRBV7-2 with TRBJ2-7; D is possibly TRBD2 (7 bases). V was cut by 6 bases and J by 2 bases, with 14 bases left in between. The CDR3 consists of 14 residues. Germline CDR1 and CDR2: SGHTA and FQGNSA. Here the CDR3 reads CASSKGGNTYEQYF. DNA of the CDR3: TGTGCCAGCAGTAAGGGGGGGAACACCTACGAGCAGTACTTC.

This clonotype was counted many times. This chain joins TRBV12-3 or TRBV12-4 and TRBJ2-7; D is unclear. The CDR3 consists of 12 residues. V was trimmed by 7 bases and J by 5 bases, leaving 12 bases between them. Here the CDR3 reads CASTSGSHEQYF. CDR3 sequence (DNA): TGTGCCAGCACCTCCGGGTCCCACGAGCAGTACTTC.

Comment on this clonotype: This may arise from a read error, as a much more abundant clone is one base away. The CDR3 here is CSARGGVGTIPQDF. In DNA, the CDR3 is TGCAGTGCTAGAGGGGGGGTGGGGACTATCCCTCAGGACTTC. The V call is TRBV20-1, the J call TRBJ2-5; TRBD2 matches at 7 bases. The CDR3 is 14 residues long. The germline V gene has CDR1 DFQATT and CDR2 SNEGSKA (reference sequence).

This clonotype occurred a few times. The chain is built from TRBV18 and TRBJ2-3; 8 bases are a match to TRBD2. The germline V gene encodes CDR1 KGHSH and CDR2 LQKENI. J gave up 1 base and V 0 bases, and 3 bases lay outside the gene matches. The CDR3 is 16 amino acids. This CDR3 reads CASSPPPAGGTDTQYF. The CDR3 nucleotides read TGTGCCAGCTCACCACCGCCAGCGGGGGGCACAGATACGCAGTATTTT.

The rearrangement links TRBV20-1 to TRBJ2-5; weak D call: TRBD1 (5 bases). V lost 7 bases and J lost 3, with 15 bases in between. CDR1 is DFQATT, CDR2 SNEGSKA, per germline (reference sequence). The length of the CDR3 is 13 residues. The CDR3 DNA is TGCAGTGTCCAAAGGGCGACAGAAGAGACCCAGTACTTC. Its protein is CSVQRATEETQYF.